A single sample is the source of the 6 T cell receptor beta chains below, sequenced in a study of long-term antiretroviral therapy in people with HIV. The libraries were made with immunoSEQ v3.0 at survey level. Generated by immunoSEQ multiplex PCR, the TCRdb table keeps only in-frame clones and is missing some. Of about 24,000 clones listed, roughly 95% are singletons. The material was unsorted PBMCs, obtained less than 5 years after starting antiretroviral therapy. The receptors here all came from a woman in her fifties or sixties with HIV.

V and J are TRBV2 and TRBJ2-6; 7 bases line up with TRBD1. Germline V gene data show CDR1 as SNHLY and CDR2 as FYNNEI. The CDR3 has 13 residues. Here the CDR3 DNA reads TGTGCAAGTGACAGGGCTGGGGCCAACGTCCTGACTTTC. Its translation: CASDRAGANVLTF.

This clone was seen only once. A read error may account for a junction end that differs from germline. The CDR3 loop reads CASSLGDPASSYEQYF. For the CDR3, the DNA is TGTGCTAGCAGCTTAGGAGACCCCGCGTCCTCCTACGAGCAGTACTTC. The genes are TRBV7-7 and TRBJ2-7; no firm D call. Germline V gives CDR1 SSHAT, CDR2 FNYEAQ (reference sequence). This CDR3 comprises 16 residues.

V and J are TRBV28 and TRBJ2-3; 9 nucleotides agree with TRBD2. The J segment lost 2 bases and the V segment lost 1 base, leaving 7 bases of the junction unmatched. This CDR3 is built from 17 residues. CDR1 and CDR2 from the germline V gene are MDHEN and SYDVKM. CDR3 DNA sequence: TGTGCCAGCAGTTTATACCGGCTAGCGGGGCACACAGATACGCAGTATTTT. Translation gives CASSLYRLAGHTDTQYF.

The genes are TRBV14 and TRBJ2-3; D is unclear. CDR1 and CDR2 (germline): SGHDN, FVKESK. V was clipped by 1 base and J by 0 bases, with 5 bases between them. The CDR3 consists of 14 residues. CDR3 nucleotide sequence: TGTGCCAGCAGCCAAGGTGTGAGCACAGATACGCAGTATTTT. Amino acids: CASSQGVSTDTQYF.

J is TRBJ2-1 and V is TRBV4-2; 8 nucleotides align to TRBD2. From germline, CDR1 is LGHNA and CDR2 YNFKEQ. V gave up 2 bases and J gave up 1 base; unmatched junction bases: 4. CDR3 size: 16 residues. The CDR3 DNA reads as TGTGCCAGCAGCCAACTACTAGCGGCGTCCTACAATGAGCAGTTCTTC. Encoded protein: CASSQLLAASYNEQFF.

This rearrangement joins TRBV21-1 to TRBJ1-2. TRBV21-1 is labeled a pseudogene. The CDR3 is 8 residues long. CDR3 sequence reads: CADYGYTF. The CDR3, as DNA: TGTGCCGACTATGGCTACACCTTC.